This is a list of T cell receptor beta chains from one sample in a study of tumor and adjacent non-tumor tissue in lung cancer. TCRdb analysed the multiplex PCR reads with MiXCR anew, one entry per CDR3 protein. This table holds around 76,000 distinct CDR3 sequences, less than 85% found once. Sequencing input: distant non-tumor lung tissue. Receptor source: a man between 65 and 85 years old with non-small cell lung cancer. Both conserved end residues are trimmed from each CDR3. Fields, in order: V gene, J gene, CDR3 protein.

v_gene: TRBV11-2
j_gene: TRBJ2-7
CDR3aa: AISLDQGAPYDQY

v_gene: TRBV11-2
j_gene: TRBJ2-7
CDR3aa: ASSLDHGAPCDQY

v_gene: TRBV6-5
j_gene: TRBJ1-6
CDR3aa: ASNYSDDKNPPLH

v_gene: TRBV6-1
j_gene: TRBJ2-3
CDR3aa: ASSESNFTQL

v_gene: TRBV6-1
j_gene: TRBJ2-1
CDR3aa: GSSDPGGPGLPVYNEQF

v_gene: TRBV6-1
j_gene: TRBJ1-6
CDR3aa: ASKEQGGNSPLH

v_gene: TRBV24-1
j_gene: TRBJ1-1
CDR3aa: ATRSLTEAF

v_gene: TRBV4-1
j_gene: TRBJ2-3
CDR3aa: AGSPLGGSTDTQY

v_gene: TRBV13
j_gene: TRBJ2-7
CDR3aa: ASRLGQGHEQY

v_gene: TRBV4-3
j_gene: TRBJ1-2
CDR3aa: ASNQDEGGDDYT

v_gene: TRBV6-1
j_gene: TRBJ1-5
CDR3aa: ASDLVWNQPHH

v_gene: TRBV12-3/TRBV12-4
j_gene: TRBJ2-7
CDR3aa: ASSLTLRGEQY

v_gene: TRBV11-2
j_gene: TRBJ2-2
CDR3aa: ASSLVGTGVAGEPF

v_gene: TRBV29-1
j_gene: TRBJ2-4
CDR3aa: SATSTEAKNTQY

v_gene: TRBV11-2
j_gene: TRBJ1-1
CDR3aa: ASQFGNTEAL

v_gene: TRBV20-1
j_gene: TRBJ2-7
CDR3aa: SASQWDRGEQY

v_gene: TRBV29-1
j_gene: TRBJ1-1
CDR3aa: SAPRKGAAF

v_gene: TRBV6-5
j_gene: TRBJ1-2
CDR3aa: ASSSGQGMRDYT

v_gene: TRBV6-2/TRBV6-3
j_gene: TRBJ2-3
CDR3aa: VSSLGAFSSIDTQY

v_gene: TRBV5-4
j_gene: TRBJ2-3
CDR3aa: ASSLTGVLTDTQY